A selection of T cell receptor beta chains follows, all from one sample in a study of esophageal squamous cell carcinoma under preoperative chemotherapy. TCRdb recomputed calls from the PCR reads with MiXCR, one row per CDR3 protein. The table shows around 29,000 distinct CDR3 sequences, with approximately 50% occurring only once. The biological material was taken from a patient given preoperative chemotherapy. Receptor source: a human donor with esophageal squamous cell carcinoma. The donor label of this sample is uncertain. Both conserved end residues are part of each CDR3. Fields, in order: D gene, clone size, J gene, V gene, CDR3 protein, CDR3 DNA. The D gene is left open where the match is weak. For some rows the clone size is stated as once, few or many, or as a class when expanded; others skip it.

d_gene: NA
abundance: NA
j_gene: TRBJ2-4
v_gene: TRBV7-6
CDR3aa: CASGLDPGLGGRAQNTQYF
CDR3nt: TGTGCCAGCGGCTTGGATCCGGGCCTCGGGGGCCGAGCCCAAAACACCCAGTACTTC

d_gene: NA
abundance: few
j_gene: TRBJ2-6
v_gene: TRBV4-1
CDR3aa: CASSQVSLSSGANVLTF
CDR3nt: TGCGCCAGCAGCCAAGTTTCTCTAAGCTCTGGGGCCAACGTCCTGACTTTC

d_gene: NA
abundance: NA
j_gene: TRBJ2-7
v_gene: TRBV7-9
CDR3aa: CASSFREMGEQYF
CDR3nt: TGTGCCAGCAGCTTCCGGGAGATGGGTGAGCAGTACTTC

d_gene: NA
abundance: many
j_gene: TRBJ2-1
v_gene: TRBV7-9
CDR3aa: CASSPPGQGAYNEQFF
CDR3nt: TGTGCCAGCAGCCCTCCGGGGCAGGGTGCCTACAATGAGCAGTTCTTC

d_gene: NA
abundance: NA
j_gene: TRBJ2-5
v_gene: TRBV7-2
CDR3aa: CASAGLGRGAQETQYF
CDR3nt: TGTGCCAGCGCGGGGCTCGGGCGGGGTGCCCAAGAGACCCAGTACTTC

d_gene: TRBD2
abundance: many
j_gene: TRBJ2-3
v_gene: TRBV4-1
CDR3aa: CASSQRTSGRGDTQYF
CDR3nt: TGCGCCAGCAGCCAACGGACTAGCGGGAGGGGAGATACGCAGTATTTT

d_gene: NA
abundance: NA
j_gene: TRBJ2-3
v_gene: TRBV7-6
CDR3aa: CASSPDGTDTDMQYF
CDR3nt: TGTGCCAGCAGCCCGGACGGGACTGACACAGACATGCAGTATTTT

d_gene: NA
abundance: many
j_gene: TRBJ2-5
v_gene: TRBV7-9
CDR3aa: CASGSGETQYF
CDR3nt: TGTGCCAGCGGGAGCGGTGAGACCCAGTACTTC

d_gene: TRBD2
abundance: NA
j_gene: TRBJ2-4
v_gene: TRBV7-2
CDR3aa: CASSLAGLASGLGAKNTQYF
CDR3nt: TGTGCCAGCAGCTTAGCAGGACTAGCGTCGGGGCTGGGAGCCAAAAACACGCAGTATTTC

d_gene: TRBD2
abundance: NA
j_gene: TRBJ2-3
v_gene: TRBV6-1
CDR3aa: CASSTGQRLAGLRAQYF
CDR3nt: TGTGCCAGCAGCACGGGACAAAGATTAGCGGGACTGAGGGCGCAGTATTTT

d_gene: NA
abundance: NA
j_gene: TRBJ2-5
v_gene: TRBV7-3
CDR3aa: CASSSVPGGRNKNTQYF
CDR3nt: TGTGCCAGCAGCTCGGTACCGGGGGGCCGGAACAAAAACACTCAGTACTTC

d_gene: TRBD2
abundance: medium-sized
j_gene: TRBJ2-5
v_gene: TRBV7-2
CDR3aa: CASSWTSSETQYF
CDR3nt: TGTGCCAGCAGCTGGACTAGTTCGGAGACCCAGTACTTC

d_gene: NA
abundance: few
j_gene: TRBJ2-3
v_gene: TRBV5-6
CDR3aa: CASSLELEDTQYF
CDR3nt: TGTGCCAGCAGCTTGGAGCTAGAGGATACGCAGTATTTT

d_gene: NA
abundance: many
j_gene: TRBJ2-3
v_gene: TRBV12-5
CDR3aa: CASGGFTDTQYF
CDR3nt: TGTGCTAGCGGTGGTTTCACAGATACGCAGTATTTT

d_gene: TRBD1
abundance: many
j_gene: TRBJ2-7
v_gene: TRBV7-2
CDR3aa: CASSRGTGLVGEQYF
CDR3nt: TGTGCCAGCAGCCGAGGGACAGGTTTAGTAGGCGAGCAGTACTTC

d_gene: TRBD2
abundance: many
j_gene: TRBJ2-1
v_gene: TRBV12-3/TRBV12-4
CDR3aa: CASSLEASGSGNEQFF
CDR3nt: TGTGCCAGCAGTTTAGAGGCTAGCGGGAGCGGGAATGAGCAGTTCTTC

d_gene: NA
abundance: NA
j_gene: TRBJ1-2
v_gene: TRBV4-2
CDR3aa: CASSQGQYGYTF
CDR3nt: TGTGCCAGCAGCCAAGGACAGTATGGCTACACCTTC

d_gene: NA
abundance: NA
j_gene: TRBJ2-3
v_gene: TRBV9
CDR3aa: CASSGGSIPETQYF
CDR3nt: TGTGCCAGCAGCGGGGGCAGTATCCCAGAGACCCAGTATTTT

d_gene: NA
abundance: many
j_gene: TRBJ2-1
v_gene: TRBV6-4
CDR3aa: CASSESSYNEQFF
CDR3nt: TGTGCCAGCAGTGAGAGCTCCTACAATGAGCAGTTCTTC

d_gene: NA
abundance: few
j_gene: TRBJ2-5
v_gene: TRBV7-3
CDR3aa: CASSLGPGGGVQDIQYF
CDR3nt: TGTGCCAGCAGCTTGGGACCCGGGGGAGGTGTCCAAGACATCCAGTACTTC

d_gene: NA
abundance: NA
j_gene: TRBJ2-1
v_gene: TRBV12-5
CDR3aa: CASGLGLLQETQFF
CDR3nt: TGTGCTAGTGGCCTAGGACTCCTTCAAGAGACCCAGTTCTTC

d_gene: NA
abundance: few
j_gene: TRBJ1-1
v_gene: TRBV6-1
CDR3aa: CASISGPGAFF
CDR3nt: TGTGCCAGCATCTCGGGTCCGGGAGCTTTCTTT

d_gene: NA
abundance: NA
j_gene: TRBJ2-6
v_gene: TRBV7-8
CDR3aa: CASSPTTVSGANVQSF
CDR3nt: TGTGCCAGCAGCCCTACGACGGTCTCTGGGGCCAACGTGCAGTCTTTC

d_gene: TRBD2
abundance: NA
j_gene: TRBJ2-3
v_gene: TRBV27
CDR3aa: CASSSRLAGGTDTQYF
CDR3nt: TGTGCCAGCAGTTCCAGACTAGCGGGGGGGACGGATACGCAGTATTTT

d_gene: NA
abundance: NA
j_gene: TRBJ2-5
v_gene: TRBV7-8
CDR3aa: CAGGPRGRDQKTQYF
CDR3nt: TGTGCCGGGGGCCCCAGGGGCCGAGACCAAAAGACCCAGTACTTC

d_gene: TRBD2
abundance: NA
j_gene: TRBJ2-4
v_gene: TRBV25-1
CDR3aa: CASSPDGGGADKNIQYF
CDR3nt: TGTGCCAGCAGTCCGGACGGGGGGGGCGCTGACAAAAACATCCAGTACTTC

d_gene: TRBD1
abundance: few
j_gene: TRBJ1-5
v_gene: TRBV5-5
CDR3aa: CASSFTGVGELNQPQHF
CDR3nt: TGTGCCAGCAGCTTCACAGGGGTTGGCGAGCTGAATCAGCCCCAGCATTTT

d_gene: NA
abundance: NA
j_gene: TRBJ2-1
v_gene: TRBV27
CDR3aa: CASSPRSGTSYNEQFF
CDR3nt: TGTGCCAGCAGCCCGAGGAGCGGGACATCCTACAATGAGCAGTTCTTC

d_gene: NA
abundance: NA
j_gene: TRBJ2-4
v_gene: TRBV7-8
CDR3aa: CASSVGGDLATDTQYF
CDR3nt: TGTGCCAGCAGCGTCGGAGGGGACTTAGCCACAGACACGCAGTACTTC

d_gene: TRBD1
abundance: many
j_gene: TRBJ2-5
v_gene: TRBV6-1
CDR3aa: CASRWGQGGTETQYF
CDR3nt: TGTGCCAGCAGATGGGGACAGGGAGGGACAGAGACCCAGTACTTC

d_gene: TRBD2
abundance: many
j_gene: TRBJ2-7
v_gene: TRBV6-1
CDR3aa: CASSEATSGRSEQYF
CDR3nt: TGTGCCAGCAGTGAAGCCACTAGCGGGAGGAGCGAGCAGTACTTC

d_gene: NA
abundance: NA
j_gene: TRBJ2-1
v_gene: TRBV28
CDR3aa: CASRSTENIQFF
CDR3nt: TGTGCCAGCCGCTCTACCGAAAACATTCAGTTCTTC

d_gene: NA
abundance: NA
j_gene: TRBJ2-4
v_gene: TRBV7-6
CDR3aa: CARGFGVGGKNIQYF
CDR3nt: TGTGCCAGGGGCTTCGGTGTCGGCGGCAAAAACATTCAGTACTTC

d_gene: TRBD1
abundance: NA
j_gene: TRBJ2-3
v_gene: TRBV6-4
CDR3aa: CASSDHGQGTDTQYF
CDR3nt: TGTGCCAGCAGTGACCATGGACAGGGAACAGATACGCAGTATTTT

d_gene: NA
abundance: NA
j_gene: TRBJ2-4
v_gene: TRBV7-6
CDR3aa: CARSFDAPIGGRAKNTQYF
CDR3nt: TGTGCCAGGAGCTTTGATGCGCCCATCGGGGGCCGAGCCAAAAACACCCAGTACTTC

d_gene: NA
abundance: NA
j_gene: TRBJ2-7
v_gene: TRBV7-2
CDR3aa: CAGRRAKDTQYF
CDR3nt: TGTGCGGGGAGGAGAGCCAAAGATACGCAGTACTTC

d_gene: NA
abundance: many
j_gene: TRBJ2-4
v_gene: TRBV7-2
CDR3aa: CASSLAGARGANIQYF
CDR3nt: TGTGCCAGCAGCTTAGCCGGGGCCCGGGGGGCGAACATTCAGTACTTC

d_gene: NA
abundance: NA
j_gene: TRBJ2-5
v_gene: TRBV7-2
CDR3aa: CASSATLGTQYF
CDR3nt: TGTGCCAGCAGCGCCACGTTGGGGACCCAGTACTTC

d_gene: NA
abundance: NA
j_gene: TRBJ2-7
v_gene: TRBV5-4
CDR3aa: CASSPATGELEQYF
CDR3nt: TGTGCCAGCAGCCCGGCCACGGGAGAGCTCGAGCAGTACTTC

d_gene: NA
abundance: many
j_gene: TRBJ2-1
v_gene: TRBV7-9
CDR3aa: CASRPGSGASNEQFF
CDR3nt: TGTGCCAGCCGCCCCGGGTCAGGGGCTTCCAATGAGCAGTTCTTC

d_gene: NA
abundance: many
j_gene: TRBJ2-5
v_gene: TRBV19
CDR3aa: CASSIGQKETQYF
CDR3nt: TGTGCCAGTAGTATCGGCCAGAAAGAGACCCAGTACTTC

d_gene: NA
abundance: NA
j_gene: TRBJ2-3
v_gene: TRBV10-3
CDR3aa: CATSSAIWDTQYF
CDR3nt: TGTGCCACCAGTAGTGCGATCTGGGATACGCAGTATTTT

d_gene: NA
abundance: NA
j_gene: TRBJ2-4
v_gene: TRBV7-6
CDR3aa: CASSSCLGAQNTQYF
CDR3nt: TGTGCCAGCAGCTCGTGCCTGGGAGCCCAAAATACTCAGTACTTC

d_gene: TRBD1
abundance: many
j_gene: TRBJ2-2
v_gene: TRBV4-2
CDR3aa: CASSLEGTGHYANTGELFF
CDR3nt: TGTGCCAGCAGCCTAGAGGGGACAGGGCATTACGCGAACACCGGGGAGCTGTTTTTT

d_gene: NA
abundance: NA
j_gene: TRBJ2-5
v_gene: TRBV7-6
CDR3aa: CASSAERGGRDQDTQYF
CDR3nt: TGTGCCAGCAGCGCGGAGCGCGGGGGCCGTGACCAAGATACCCAGTACTTC

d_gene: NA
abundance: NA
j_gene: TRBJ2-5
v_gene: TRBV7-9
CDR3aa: CASSLLRRRDPDTQYF
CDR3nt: NA

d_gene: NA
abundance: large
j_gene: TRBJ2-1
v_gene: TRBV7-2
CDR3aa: CASSYGNEQFF
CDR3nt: TGTGCCAGCAGCTATGGCAATGAGCAGTTCTTC

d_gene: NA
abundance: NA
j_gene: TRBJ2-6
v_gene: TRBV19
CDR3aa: CASRKPGDGANVLTF
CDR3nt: TGTGCCAGTAGGAAGCCTGGGGATGGGGCCAACGTCCTGACTTTC